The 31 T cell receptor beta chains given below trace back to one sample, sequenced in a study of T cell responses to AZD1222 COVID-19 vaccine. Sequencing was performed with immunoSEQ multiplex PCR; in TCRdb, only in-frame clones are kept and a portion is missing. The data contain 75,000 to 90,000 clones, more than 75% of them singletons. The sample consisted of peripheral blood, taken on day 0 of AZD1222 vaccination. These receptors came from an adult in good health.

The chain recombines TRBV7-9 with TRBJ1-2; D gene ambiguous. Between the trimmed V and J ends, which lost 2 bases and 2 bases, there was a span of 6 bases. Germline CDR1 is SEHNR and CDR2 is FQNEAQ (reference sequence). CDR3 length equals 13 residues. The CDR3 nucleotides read TGTGCCAGCAGCTTAATAGAAAACTATGGCTACACCTTC. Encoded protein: CASSLIENYGYTF. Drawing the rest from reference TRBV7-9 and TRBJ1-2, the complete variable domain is DTGVSQNPRHKITKRGQNVTFRCDPISEHNRLYWYRQTLGQGPEFLTYFQNEAQLEKSRLLSDRFSAERPKGSFSTLEIQRTEQGDSAMYLCASSLIENYGYTFGSGTRLTVV.

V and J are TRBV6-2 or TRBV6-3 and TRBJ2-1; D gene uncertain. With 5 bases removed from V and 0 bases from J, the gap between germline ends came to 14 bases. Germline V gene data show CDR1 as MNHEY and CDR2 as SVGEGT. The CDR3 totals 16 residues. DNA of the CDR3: TGTGCCAGCAGTACGCGGACCTACCGCTCCTACAATGAGCAGTTCTTC. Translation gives CASSTRTYRSYNEQFF.

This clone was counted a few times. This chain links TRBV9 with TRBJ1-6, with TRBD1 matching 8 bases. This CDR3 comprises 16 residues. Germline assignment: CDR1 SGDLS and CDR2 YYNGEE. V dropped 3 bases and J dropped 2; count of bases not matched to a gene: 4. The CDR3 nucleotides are TGTGCCAGCAGCGCCTACAGGGGGGCCTATAATTCACCCCTCCACTTT. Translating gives CASSAYRGAYNSPLHF.

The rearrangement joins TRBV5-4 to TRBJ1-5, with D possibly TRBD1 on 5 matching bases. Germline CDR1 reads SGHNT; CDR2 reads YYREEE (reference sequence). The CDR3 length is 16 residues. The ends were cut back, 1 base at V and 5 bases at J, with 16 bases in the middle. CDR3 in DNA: TGTGCCAGCAGCTTGTATTTATCGGGGGAGGATCAGCCCCAGCATTTT. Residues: CASSLYLSGEDQPQHF. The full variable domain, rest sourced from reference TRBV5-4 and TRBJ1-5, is ETGVTQSPTHLIKTRGQQVTLRCSSQSGHNTVSWYQQALGQGPQFIFQYYREEENGRGNFPPRFSGLQFPNYSSELNVNALELDDSALYLCASSLYLSGEDQPQHFGDGTRLSIL.

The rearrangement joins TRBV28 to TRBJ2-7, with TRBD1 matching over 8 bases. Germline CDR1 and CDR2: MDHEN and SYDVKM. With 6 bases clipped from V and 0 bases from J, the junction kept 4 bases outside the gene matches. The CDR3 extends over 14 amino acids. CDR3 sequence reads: CASRTGAYSYEQYF. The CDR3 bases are TGTGCCAGCAGGACAGGGGCTTACTCCTACGAGCAGTACTTC.

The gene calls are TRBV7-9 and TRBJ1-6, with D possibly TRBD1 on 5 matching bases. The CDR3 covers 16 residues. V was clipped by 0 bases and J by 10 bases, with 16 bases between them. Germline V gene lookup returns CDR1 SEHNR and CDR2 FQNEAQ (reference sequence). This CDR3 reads CASSLATGQRESPLHF. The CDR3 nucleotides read TGTGCCAGCAGCTTAGCGACTGGACAAAGGGAGTCACCCCTCCACTTT.

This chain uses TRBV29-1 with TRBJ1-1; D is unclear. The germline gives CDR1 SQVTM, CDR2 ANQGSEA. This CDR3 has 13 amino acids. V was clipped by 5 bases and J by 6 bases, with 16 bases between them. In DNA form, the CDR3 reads TGCAGCGTTTCAGCCCTCTATGGCGCTGAAGCTTTCTTT. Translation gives CSVSALYGAEAFF.

The CDR3 loop reads CASSPFGLGQNSGNTIYF. DNA of the CDR3: TGTGCCAGCAGCCCTTTCGGATTGGGCCAAAACTCTGGAAACACCATATATTTT. This chain connects TRBV7-9 to TRBJ1-3; D is unresolved. Per germline, CDR1 SEHNR and CDR2 FQNEAQ (reference sequence). This CDR3 contains 18 residues. Trimming removed 5 bases at V and 0 bases at J, with 20 bases between. Complete variable domain (other parts from reference TRBV7-9 and TRBJ1-3): DTGVSQNPRHKITKRGQNVTFRCDPISEHNRLYWYRQTLGQGPEFLTYFQNEAQLEKSRLLSDRFSAERPKGSFSTLEIQRTEQGDSAMYLCASSPFGLGQNSGNTIYFGEGSWLTVV.

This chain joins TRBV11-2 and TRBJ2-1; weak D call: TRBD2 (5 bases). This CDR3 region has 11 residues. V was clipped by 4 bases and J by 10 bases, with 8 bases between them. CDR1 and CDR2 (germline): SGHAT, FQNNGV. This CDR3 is CASSSGIEQFF. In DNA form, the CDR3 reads TGTGCCAGCAGCTCGGGGATCGAGCAGTTCTTC.

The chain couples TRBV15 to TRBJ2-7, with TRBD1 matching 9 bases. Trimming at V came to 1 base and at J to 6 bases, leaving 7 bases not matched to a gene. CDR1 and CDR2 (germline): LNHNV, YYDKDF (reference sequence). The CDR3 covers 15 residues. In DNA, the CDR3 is TGTGCCACCAGCAGAGGGGACAGGGTACAGGTCGAGCAGTACTTC. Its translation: CATSRGDRVQVEQYF.

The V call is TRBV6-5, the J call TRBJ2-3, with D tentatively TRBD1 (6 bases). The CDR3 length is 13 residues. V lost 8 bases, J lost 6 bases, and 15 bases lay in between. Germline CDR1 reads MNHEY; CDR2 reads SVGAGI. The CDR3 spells CASREQDSDTQYF. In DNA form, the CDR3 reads TGTGCCAGCCGAGAACAGGACAGCGATACGCAGTATTTT.

CDR3 sequence (DNA): TGTGCCAGCAGTAAAGGGGGGGCCTACAATGAGCAGTTCTTC. It specifies CASSKGGAYNEQFF. The chain combines TRBV9 with TRBJ2-1; TRBD2 might be the D (7 bases). Per the germline V gene, CDR1 is SGDLS and CDR2 is YYNGEE. This CDR3 has 14 residues. V dropped 5 bases and J dropped 2 bases, with 11 bases sitting between them.

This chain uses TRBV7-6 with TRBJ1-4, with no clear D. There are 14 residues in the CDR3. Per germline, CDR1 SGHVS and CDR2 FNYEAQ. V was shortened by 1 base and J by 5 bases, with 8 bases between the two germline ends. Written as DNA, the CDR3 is TGTGCCAGCAGCTTAGGTCTGACAAATGAAAAACTGTTTTTT. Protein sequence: CASSLGLTNEKLFF. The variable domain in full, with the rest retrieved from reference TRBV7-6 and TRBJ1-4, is GAGVSQSPRYKVTKRGQDVALRCDPISGHVSLYWYRQALGQGPEFLTYFNYEAQQDKSGLPNDRFSAERPEGSISTLTIQRTEQRDSAMYRCASSLGLTNEKLFFGSGTQLSVL.

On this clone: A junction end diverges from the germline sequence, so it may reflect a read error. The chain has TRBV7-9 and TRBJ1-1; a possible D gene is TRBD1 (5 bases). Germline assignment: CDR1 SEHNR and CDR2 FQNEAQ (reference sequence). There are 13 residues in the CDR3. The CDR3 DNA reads TGTGCCAGCAGCACCCAATTGGTGGGTGGAGGGGACTTT. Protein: CASSTQLVGGGDF.

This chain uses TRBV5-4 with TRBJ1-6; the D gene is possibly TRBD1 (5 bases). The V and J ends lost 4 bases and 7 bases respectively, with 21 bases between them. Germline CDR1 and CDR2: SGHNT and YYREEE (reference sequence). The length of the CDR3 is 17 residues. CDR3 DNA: TGTGCCAGCAGCGGTCCGGGACCTACCCGGGAAAATTCACCCCTCCACTTT. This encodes CASSGPGPTRENSPLHF.

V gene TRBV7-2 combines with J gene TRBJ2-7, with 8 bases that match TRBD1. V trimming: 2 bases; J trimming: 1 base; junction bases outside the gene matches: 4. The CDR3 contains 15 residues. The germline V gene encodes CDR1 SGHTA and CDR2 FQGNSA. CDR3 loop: CASSLQGALSYEQYF. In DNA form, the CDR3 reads TGTGCCAGCAGCTTACAGGGGGCTCTTTCCTACGAGCAGTACTTC.

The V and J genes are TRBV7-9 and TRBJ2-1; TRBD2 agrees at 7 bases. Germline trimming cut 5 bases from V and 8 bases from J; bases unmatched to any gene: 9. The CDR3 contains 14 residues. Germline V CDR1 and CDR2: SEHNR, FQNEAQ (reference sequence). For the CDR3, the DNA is TGTGCCAGCAGCCCAAGACTAGCATTATATGAGCAGTTCTTC. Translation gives CASSPRLALYEQFF.

In nucleotides, the CDR3 is TGTGCCAGCAGCTTTGGGTTAGCTGGAAACACCATATATTTT. It translates to CASSFGLAGNTIYF. The chain combines TRBV7-2 with TRBJ1-3; unclear D gene. The germline gives CDR1 SGHTA, CDR2 FQGNSA. The CDR3 runs 14 residues. Trimming removed 3 bases at V and 2 bases at J, with 8 bases between.

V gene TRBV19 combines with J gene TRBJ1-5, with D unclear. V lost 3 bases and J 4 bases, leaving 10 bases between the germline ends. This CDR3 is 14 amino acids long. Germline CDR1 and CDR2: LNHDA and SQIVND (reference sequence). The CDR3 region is CASSIVPVNQPQHF. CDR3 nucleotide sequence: TGTGCCAGTAGTATTGTGCCCGTGAATCAGCCCCAGCATTTT. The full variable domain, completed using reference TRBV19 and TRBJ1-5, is DGGITQSPKYLFRKEGQNVTLSCEQNLNHDAMYWYRQDPGQGLRLIYYSQIVNDFQKGDIAEGYSVSREKKESFPLTVTSAQKNPTAFYLCASSIVPVNQPQHFGDGTRLSIL.

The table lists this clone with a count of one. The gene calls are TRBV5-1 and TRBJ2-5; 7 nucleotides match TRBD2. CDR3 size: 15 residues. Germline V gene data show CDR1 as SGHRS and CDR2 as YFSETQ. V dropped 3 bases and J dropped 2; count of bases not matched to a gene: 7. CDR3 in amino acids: CASSWTRGGQETQYF. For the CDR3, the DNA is TGCGCCAGCAGCTGGACTAGGGGTGGACAAGAGACCCAGTACTTC.

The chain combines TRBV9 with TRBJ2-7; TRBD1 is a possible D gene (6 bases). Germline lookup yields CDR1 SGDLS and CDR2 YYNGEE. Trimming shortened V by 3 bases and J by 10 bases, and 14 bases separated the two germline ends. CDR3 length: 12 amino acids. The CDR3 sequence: CASSASGAYQYF. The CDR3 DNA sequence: TGTGCCAGCAGCGCCTCAGGGGCATACCAGTACTTC.

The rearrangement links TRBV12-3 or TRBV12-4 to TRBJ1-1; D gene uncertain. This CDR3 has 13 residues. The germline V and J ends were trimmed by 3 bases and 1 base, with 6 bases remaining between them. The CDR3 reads CASSFSGNTEAFF. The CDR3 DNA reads TGTGCCAGCAGTTTTTCTGGGAACACTGAAGCTTTCTTT.

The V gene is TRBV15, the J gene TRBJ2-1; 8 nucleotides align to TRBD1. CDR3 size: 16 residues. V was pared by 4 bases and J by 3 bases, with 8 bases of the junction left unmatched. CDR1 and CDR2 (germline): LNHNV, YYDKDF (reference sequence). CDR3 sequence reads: CATSIRTGSVYNEQFF. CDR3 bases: TGTGCCACCAGCATAAGGACAGGGTCCGTCTACAATGAGCAGTTCTTC.

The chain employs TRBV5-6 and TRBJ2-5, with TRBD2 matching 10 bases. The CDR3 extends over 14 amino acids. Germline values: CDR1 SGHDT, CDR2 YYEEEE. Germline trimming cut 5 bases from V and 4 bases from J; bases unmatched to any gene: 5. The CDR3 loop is CASSQSGGAETQYF. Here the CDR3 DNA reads TGTGCCAGCAGTCAAAGCGGGGGGGCAGAGACCCAGTACTTC.

The CDR3 sequence: CASSFRPWGKGNTEAFF. As DNA, the CDR3 is TGTGCCAGCAGCTTTCGCCCCTGGGGCAAAGGGAACACTGAAGCTTTCTTT. The V call is TRBV7-3, the J call TRBJ1-1; possible D gene TRBD1, 5 bases. Trimming left V 3 bases short and J 1 base short, with 18 bases between. CDR3 length: 17 residues. Germline assignment: CDR1 SGHTA and CDR2 FQGTGA.

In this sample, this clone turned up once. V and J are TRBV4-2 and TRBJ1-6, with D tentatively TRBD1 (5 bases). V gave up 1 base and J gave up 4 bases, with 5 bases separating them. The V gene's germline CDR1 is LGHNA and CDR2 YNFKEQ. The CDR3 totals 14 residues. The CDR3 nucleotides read TGTGCCAGCAGCCAAGGACAGTATAATTCACCCCTCCACTTT. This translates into CASSQGQYNSPLHF.

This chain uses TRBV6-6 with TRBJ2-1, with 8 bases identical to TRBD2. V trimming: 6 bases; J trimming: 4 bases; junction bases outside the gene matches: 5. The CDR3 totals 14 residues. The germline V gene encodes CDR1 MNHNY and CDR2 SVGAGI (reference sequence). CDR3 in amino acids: CASSRGGSYNEQFF. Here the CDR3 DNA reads TGTGCCAGCAGCCGCGGGGGGAGTTACAATGAGCAGTTCTTC.

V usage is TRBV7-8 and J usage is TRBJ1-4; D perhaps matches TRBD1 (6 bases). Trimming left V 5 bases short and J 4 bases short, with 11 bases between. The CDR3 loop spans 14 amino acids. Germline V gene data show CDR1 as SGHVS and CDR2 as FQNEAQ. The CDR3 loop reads CASSRAGVNEKLFF. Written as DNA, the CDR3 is TGTGCCAGCAGCCGGGCAGGGGTTAATGAAAAACTGTTTTTT.

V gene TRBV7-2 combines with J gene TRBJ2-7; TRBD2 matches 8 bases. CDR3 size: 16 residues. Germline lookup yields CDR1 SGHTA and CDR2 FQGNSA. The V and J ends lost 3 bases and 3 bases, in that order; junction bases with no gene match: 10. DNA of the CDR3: TGTGCCAGCAGCTTGGGGGCGGGGGGCAACGGCTACGAGCAGTACTTC. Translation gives CASSLGAGGNGYEQYF.

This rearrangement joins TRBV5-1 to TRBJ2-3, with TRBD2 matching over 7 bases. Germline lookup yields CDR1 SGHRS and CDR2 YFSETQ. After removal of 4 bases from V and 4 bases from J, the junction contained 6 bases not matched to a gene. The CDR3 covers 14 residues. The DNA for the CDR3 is TGCGCCAGCAGCGCTGGTGGGAGGGCAGATACGCAGTATTTT. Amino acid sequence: CASSAGGRADTQYF.

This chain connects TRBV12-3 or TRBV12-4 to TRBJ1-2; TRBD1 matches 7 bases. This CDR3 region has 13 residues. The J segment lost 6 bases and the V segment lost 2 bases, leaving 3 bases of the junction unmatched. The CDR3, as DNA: TGTGCCAGCAGTTTAATAGGGGGCCATGGCTACACCTTC. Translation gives CASSLIGGHGYTF.